This T cell receptor beta chain stems from a study of chemoradiotherapy in HPV16-positive cancers. The table lists this clone with a count of one. Its matching antigen is unknown. The method was immunoSEQ multiplex PCR; TCRdb's version includes in-frame clones alone and lacks a portion of them. Of 8,000 or so clones listed, about two thirds are singletons. Notes on the study in general: Better recurrence-free survival went with HPV-responsive T-cell expansion in HPV16-positive patients.

This receptor was identified in a human donor with HPV-associated anogenital cancer. This sample was obtained from a patient who underwent chemoradiotherapy.

CDR3 coding DNA: TGTGCCAGCAGTCATGGGTCAGACACACAAGAGACCCAGTACTTC. Amino acid sequence: CASSHGSDTQETQYF. The chain recombines TRBV5-4 with TRBJ2-5; D ambiguous. This CDR3 has 15 residues. The V and J ends lost 5 bases and 2 bases respectively, with 16 bases between them. In germline, CDR1 is SGHNT, CDR2 YYREEE (reference sequence). Supplemented by reference TRBV5-4 and TRBJ2-5, the full variable domain reads ETGVTQSPTHLIKTRGQQVTLRCSSQSGHNTVSWYQQALGQGPQFIFQYYREEENGRGNFPPRFSGLQFPNYSSELNVNALELDDSALYLCASSHGSDTQETQYFGPGTRLLVL.